Listed below are T cell receptor beta chains from one sample, sequenced in a study of control samples from healthy donors and cancer patients. The table came from immunoSEQ multiplex PCR; TCRdb's copy has only in-frame clones and leaves some out. This sample yields 150,000 to 200,000 clones, of which 88% are seen a single time; nearly 5% belongs to the top ten. The specimen was blood. These receptor sequences come from a woman younger than 45 in good health. Each CDR3 is given with its conserved first and last residue. D genes are given only for firm matches. Clone sizes are given selectively: once, few, many, or a class where the clone is expanded.

J: TRBJ2-5; V: TRBV4-2; D: TRBD2; size: NA; CDR3: CASSLNGRGGFYETQYF; DNA: TGTGCCAGCAGCCTCAACGGGCGGGGGGGATTTTATGAGACCCAGTACTTC
J: TRBJ2-5; V: TRBV2; D: TRBD2; size: NA; CDR3: CASNSGRAVGETQYF; DNA: TGTGCCAGCAATAGCGGGAGGGCCGTGGGAGAGACCCAGTACTTC
J: TRBJ2-6; V: TRBV2; D: NA; size: NA; CDR3: CASKRNVAGANVLTF; DNA: TGTGCCAGCAAGCGGAACGTGGCCGGGGCCAACGTCCTGACTTTC
J: TRBJ2-6; V: TRBV25-1; D: NA; size: many; CDR3: CASSFGGYGANVLTF; DNA: TGTGCCAGCAGTTTTGGAGGCTATGGGGCCAACGTCCTGACTTTC
J: TRBJ2-1; V: TRBV25-1; D: NA; size: NA; CDR3: CASSDFRGSNEQFF; DNA: TGTGCCAGCAGTGATTTCCGGGGCTCCAATGAGCAGTTCTTC
J: TRBJ2-2; V: TRBV3-1/TRBV3-2; D: NA; size: NA; CDR3: CASSQAGASLGELFF; DNA: TGTGCCAGCAGCCAAGCGGGGGCCTCCCTCGGGGAGCTGTTTTTT
J: TRBJ1-2; V: TRBV12-3/TRBV12-4; D: NA; size: once; CDR3: CASSFRASGGYTF; DNA: TGTGCCAGCAGTTTTAGGGCTTCTGGTGGCTACACCTTC
J: TRBJ2-5; V: TRBV5-1; D: TRBD2; size: NA; CDR3: CASSPGLAGPLQETQYF; DNA: TGCGCCAGCAGCCCCGGACTAGCGGGGCCGTTGCAAGAGACCCAGTACTTC
J: TRBJ2-2; V: TRBV5-4; D: TRBD2; size: NA; CDR3: CASSGGTSGRISNTGELFF; DNA: TGTGCCAGCAGCGGAGGGACTAGCGGGAGGATCTCGAACACCGGGGAGCTGTTTTTT
J: TRBJ1-1; V: TRBV7-9; D: NA; size: NA; CDR3: CASSLAGQPAFF; DNA: TGTGCCAGCAGCTTAGCAGGACAGCCTGCTTTCTTT
J: TRBJ1-1; V: TRBV19; D: TRBD1; size: NA; CDR3: CASTWDRESPNTEAFF; DNA: TGTGCCAGTACCTGGGACAGGGAATCCCCAAACACTGAAGCTTTCTTT
J: TRBJ1-3; V: TRBV5-1; D: NA; size: few; CDR3: CASSLAGSGNTIYF; DNA: TGCGCCAGCAGCTTGGCGGGCTCTGGAAACACCATATATTTT
J: TRBJ2-1; V: TRBV3-1/TRBV3-2; D: NA; size: NA; CDR3: CASRRGGTGNEQFF; DNA: TGTGCCAGCAGGAGGGGGGGAACCGGCAATGAGCAGTTCTTC
J: TRBJ2-4; V: TRBV9; D: TRBD1; size: NA; CDR3: CASSGGQGAQNIQYF; DNA: TGTGCCAGCAGCGGTGGACAGGGGGCCCAAAACATTCAGTACTTC
J: TRBJ2-3; V: TRBV9; D: TRBD2; size: NA; CDR3: CASSPTYSRKIAGLGSDTQYF; DNA: TGTGCCAGCAGCCCAACTTACTCCCGGAAGATAGCGGGGTTAGGGTCAGATACGCAGTATTTT
J: TRBJ2-1; V: TRBV27; D: NA; size: NA; CDR3: CASSLSSLSLNNEQFF; DNA: TGTGCCAGCAGTTTATCGTCGCTGTCGTTAAACAATGAGCAGTTCTTC
J: TRBJ1-2; V: TRBV10-3; D: TRBD1; size: few; CDR3: CAISESGPGQGVTNGYTF; DNA: TGTGCCATCAGTGAGTCGGGACCGGGACAGGGCGTAACCAATGGCTACACCTTC
J: TRBJ1-5; V: TRBV6-6; D: NA; size: NA; CDR3: CASSSPGGGFDQPQHF; DNA: TGTGCCAGCAGTTCCCCCGGGGGGGGATTCGATCAGCCCCAGCATTTT
J: TRBJ1-2; V: TRBV6-5; D: NA; size: few; CDR3: CASSIRRTENYGYTF; DNA: TGTGCCAGCAGTATACGACGGACAGAGAACTATGGCTACACCTTC
J: TRBJ1-4; V: TRBV5-1; D: NA; size: NA; CDR3: CASSPGLYSTNEKLFF; DNA: TGCGCCAGCAGCCCTGGACTTTACTCAACTAATGAAAAACTGTTTTTT
J: TRBJ1-1; V: TRBV14; D: TRBD1; size: once; CDR3: CASSPGQGRLITEAFF; DNA: TGTGCCAGCAGCCCGGGACAGGGGAGGCTGATCACTGAAGCTTTCTTT
J: TRBJ1-1; V: TRBV6-5; D: NA; size: few; CDR3: CASSSLRGEMNTEAFF; DNA: TGTGCCAGCAGTTCCCTCCGCGGAGAAATGAACACTGAAGCTTTCTTT
J: TRBJ1-2; V: TRBV5-6; D: NA; size: NA; CDR3: CASSLPLEYGYTF; DNA: TGTGCCAGCAGCTTGCCCCTCGAATATGGCTACACCTTC
J: TRBJ2-5; V: TRBV18; D: TRBD1; size: NA; CDR3: CASSPTQGAGETQYF; DNA: TGTGCCAGCTCACCAACACAGGGGGCGGGAGAGACCCAGTACTTC
J: TRBJ1-2; V: TRBV6-5; D: TRBD1; size: NA; CDR3: CASRTGGNGYTF; DNA: TGTGCCAGCAGGACAGGGGGCAATGGCTACACCTTC
J: TRBJ2-1; V: TRBV27; D: TRBD2; size: NA; CDR3: CASSPPGLAGRNEQFF; DNA: TGTGCCAGCAGTCCTCCGGGACTAGCGGGACGTAATGAGCAGTTCTTC
J: TRBJ2-5; V: TRBV19; D: NA; size: NA; CDR3: CASSATSRTRGETQYF; DNA: TGTGCCAGTAGTGCGACTTCCCGGACCAGGGGTGAGACCCAGTACTTC